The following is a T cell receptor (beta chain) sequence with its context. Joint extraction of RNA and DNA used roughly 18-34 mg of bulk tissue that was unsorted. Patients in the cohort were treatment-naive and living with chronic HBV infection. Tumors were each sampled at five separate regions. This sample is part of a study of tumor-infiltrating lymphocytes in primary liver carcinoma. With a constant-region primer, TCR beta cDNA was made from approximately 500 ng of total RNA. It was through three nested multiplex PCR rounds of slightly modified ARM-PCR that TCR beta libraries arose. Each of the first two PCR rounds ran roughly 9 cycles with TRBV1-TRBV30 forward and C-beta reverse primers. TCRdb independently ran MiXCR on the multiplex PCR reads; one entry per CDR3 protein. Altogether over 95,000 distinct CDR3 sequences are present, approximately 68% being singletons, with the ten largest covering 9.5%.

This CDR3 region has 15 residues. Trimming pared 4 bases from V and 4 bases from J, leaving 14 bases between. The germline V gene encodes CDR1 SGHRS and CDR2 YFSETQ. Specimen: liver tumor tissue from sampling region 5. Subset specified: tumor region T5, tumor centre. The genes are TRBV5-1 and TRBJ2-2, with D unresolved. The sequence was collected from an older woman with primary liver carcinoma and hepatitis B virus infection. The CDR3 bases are TGCGCCAGCAGCCTCCTAAGACGACGCACCGGGGAGCTGTTTTTT. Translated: CASSLLRRRTGELFF. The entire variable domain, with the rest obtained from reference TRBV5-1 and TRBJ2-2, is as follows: KAGVTQTPRYLIKTRGQQVTLSCSPISGHRSVSWYQQTPGQGLQFLFEYFSETQRNKGNFPGRFSGRQFSNSRSEMNVSTLELGDSALYLCASSLLRRRTGELFFGEGSRLTVL.